The 22 T cell receptor beta chains in this list originate from one sample, sequenced in a study of cytomegalovirus exposure and HLA in healthy donors (dated 2017 in TCRdb). The library was obtained by the immunoSEQ multiplex PCR assay. The multiplex PCR relied on a mix of 60 forward primers for TCR Vbeta segments and 13 reverse primers for TCR Jbeta segments. TCRdb mirrors the immuneACCESS table, restricted to in-frame sequences. Some clones are absent from its copies; in checked studies, under half trace to an unresolved V gene, and the reason for the others is unknown. Within this sample are around 130,000 clones, with 60% to 80% of them counted one time only. The ten largest make up over 2% of the sample. Input material: PBMCs. These receptors were taken from a woman aged 60-75 years in good health and CMV-seropositive.

The CDR3 sequence: CASSLTNRAQGTMNTEAFF. The CDR3, as DNA: TGCGCCAGCAGCTTGACAAACAGGGCGCAGGGGACCATGAACACTGAAGCTTTCTTT. V gene TRBV5-1 combines with J gene TRBJ1-1; possible D gene TRBD1, 6 bases. Germline V CDR1 and CDR2: SGHRS, YFSETQ. This CDR3 spans 19 amino acids. Trimming stripped 1 base from V and 0 bases from J, with 22 bases between.

The chain carries TRBV7-2 and TRBJ2-1; TRBD1 agrees at 7 bases. Germline assignment: CDR1 SGHTA and CDR2 FQGNSA. V dropped 0 bases and J dropped 4; count of bases not matched to a gene: 9. The CDR3 runs to 17 residues. This CDR3 is CASSLAFPGQPYNEQFF. CDR3 DNA: TGTGCCAGCAGCTTAGCCTTCCCGGGACAGCCGTACAATGAGCAGTTCTTC.

The gene calls are TRBV7-8 and TRBJ1-1; possibly TRBD1 for D (5 bases). Trimming removed 3 bases at V and 7 bases at J, with 9 bases between. The CDR3 contains 12 residues. The germline CDR1 and CDR2 sequences are SGHVS and FQNEAQ. The DNA for the CDR3 is TGTGCCAGCAGCTTCCCGCAGGGTGAAGCTTTCTTT. This translates into CASSFPQGEAFF.

The rearrangement links TRBV6-1 to TRBJ1-2; 8 bases are shared with TRBD1. The CDR3 spans 14 residues. Germline CDR1 reads MNHNS; CDR2 reads SASEGT. V shed 7 bases and J 4 bases; nucleotides not matched to a gene: 8. Here the CDR3 reads CASTIGTGSYGYTF. DNA for the CDR3: TGTGCCAGCACCATCGGGACAGGCAGCTATGGCTACACCTTC.

The chain employs TRBV9 and TRBJ1-1; D unclear. Germline lookup yields CDR1 SGDLS and CDR2 YYNGEE. V lost 3 bases to trimming and J lost 0 bases, with 6 bases between them. The CDR3 has 13 amino acids. This CDR3 reads CASSDAMNTEAFF. Written as DNA, the CDR3 is TGTGCCAGCAGCGACGCTATGAACACTGAAGCTTTCTTT.

The rearrangement links TRBV9 to TRBJ1-1; D is perhaps TRBD1 (5 bases). V was trimmed by 7 bases and J by 5 bases, leaving 18 bases between them. CDR1 and CDR2 (germline): SGDLS, YYNGEE. CDR3 size: 14 residues. Here the CDR3 DNA reads TGTGCCAGCGGAAGGGACGGGGGGTGGACTGAAGCTTTCTTT. This translates into CASGRDGGWTEAFF.

This clone was counted only a few times. The V and J genes are TRBV27 and TRBJ2-1; D is perhaps TRBD2 (5 bases). Germline-derived CDR1 and CDR2 are MNHEY and SMNVEV (reference sequence). This CDR3 has 15 amino acids. The ends were cut back, 5 bases at V and 8 bases at J, with 19 bases in the middle. CDR3 residues: CASSLAGPMRDEQFF. Here the CDR3 DNA reads TGTGCCAGCAGTCTCGCGGGCCCCATGAGAGATGAGCAGTTCTTC.

The gene calls are TRBV6-1 and TRBJ2-7, with 7 bases that match TRBD1. The CDR3 contains 14 residues. Per germline, CDR1 MNHNS and CDR2 SASEGT. V dropped 6 bases and J dropped 0; count of bases not matched to a gene: 5. The CDR3 reads CASSSGTASYEQYF. DNA for the CDR3: TGTGCCAGCAGCTCCGGGACAGCCTCCTACGAGCAGTACTTC.

The chain combines TRBV2 with TRBJ2-1; 11 bases map to TRBD2. The CDR3 loop spans 17 amino acids. The V gene's germline CDR1 is SNHLY and CDR2 FYNNEI. V was pared by 0 bases and J by 8 bases, with 9 bases of the junction left unmatched. This chain's CDR3 is CASSEALAGGPRDEQFF. Here the CDR3 DNA reads TGTGCCAGCAGTGAAGCTTTAGCGGGGGGGCCTAGGGATGAGCAGTTCTTC.

The V call is TRBV2, the J call TRBJ2-1; 9 bases align to TRBD2. The CDR3 sequence is 15 residues long. Per germline, CDR1 SNHLY and CDR2 FYNNEI. J lost 9 bases, V lost 5 bases, and 11 bases had no gene match. The CDR3 is CASSTLAGAGVEQFF. The CDR3 DNA sequence: TGTGCCAGCAGTACGTTAGCGGGGGCGGGCGTTGAGCAGTTCTTC.

Notes on this clone: At one boundary the junction diverges from the germline segment, which might be a read error. Distinct nucleotide sequences in the sample also encode this CDR3. CDR3 in amino acids: CSSSLSGQPQHF. The CDR3 DNA sequence: TGTTCCAGCAGCTTAAGCGGTCAGCCCCAGCATTTT. The chain carries TRBV7-9 and TRBJ1-5, with D uncertain. From germline, CDR1 is SEHNR and CDR2 FQNEAQ (reference sequence). This CDR3 is 12 amino acids long.

The chain uses TRBV5-1 and TRBJ2-1, with D possibly matching TRBD2 (7 bases). The CDR3 is made up of 15 amino acids. V dropped 4 bases and J dropped 5 bases, with 16 bases sitting between them. CDR1 SGHRS and CDR2 YFSETQ come from the germline V gene. CDR3 protein: CASSPPSGDNNEQFF. DNA of the CDR3: TGCGCCAGCAGCCCTCCCAGCGGGGACAACAATGAGCAGTTCTTC.

The chain carries TRBV27 and TRBJ1-1, with TRBD1 identical over 9 bases. This CDR3 region has 15 residues. Trimming cost V 5 bases and J 5 bases; bases outside gene matches: 9. Germline values: CDR1 MNHEY, CDR2 SMNVEV (reference sequence). CDR3 region: CASSDFTGGHTEAFF. The DNA of the CDR3 is TGTGCCAGCAGTGATTTCACAGGGGGCCATACTGAAGCTTTCTTT.

The chain links TRBV29-1 to TRBJ2-3; D is possibly TRBD1 (5 bases). CDR1 and CDR2 (germline): SQVTM, ANQGSEA. The CDR3 length is 11 residues. The V end was cut by 4 bases, the J end by 6 bases, with 8 bases between. DNA of the CDR3: TGCAGCGTTGGGGGCTCCGATACGCAGTATTTT. This gives the protein CSVGGSDTQYF.

This sequence joins TRBV10-3 and TRBJ1-6; tentative D call: TRBD1 (6 bases). This CDR3 is 15 amino acids long. Trimming removed 3 bases from V and 2 bases from J, with 8 bases in between. The germline V gene has CDR1 ENHRY and CDR2 SYGVKD. CDR3 bases: TGTGCCATCAGTGACAGGGGACCCTATAATTCACCCCTCCACTTT. This codes for CAISDRGPYNSPLHF.

This clone was detected a few times. This chain uses TRBV5-1 with TRBJ1-5; 8 bases are a match to TRBD1. J lost 3 bases, V lost 4 bases, and 9 bases had no gene match. Germline V lookup: CDR1 SGHRS, CDR2 YFSETQ. The CDR3 is 16 amino acids. CDR3 nucleotide sequence: TGCGCCAGCAGCCTGATTGGACAGGGCCCCAATCAGCCCCAGCATTTT. Protein sequence: CASSLIGQGPNQPQHF.

This sequence joins TRBV6-1 and TRBJ1-1, with D hard to call. CDR3 length equals 13 residues. The germline V gene encodes CDR1 MNHNS and CDR2 SASEGT. V was clipped by 1 base and J by 6 bases, with 9 bases between them. The CDR3 reads CASSEGAFSEAFF. CDR3 nucleotides: TGTGCCAGCAGTGAAGGGGCATTCTCTGAAGCTTTCTTT.

The gene calls are TRBV7-2 and TRBJ1-5, with D perhaps matching TRBD1 (5 bases). There are 16 residues in the CDR3. Germline CDR1 is SGHTA and CDR2 is FQGNSA. V was shortened by 5 bases and J by 2 bases, with 16 bases between the two germline ends. DNA for the CDR3: TGTGCCAGCAGCAATCGCCCGGGGGTGGGCAATCAGCCCCAGCATTTT. Protein product: CASSNRPGVGNQPQHF.

V and J are TRBV9 and TRBJ2-7; 7 positions agree with TRBD2. J lost 3 bases, V lost 4 bases, and 10 bases had no gene match. This CDR3 contains 15 residues. Germline V gene sequence: CDR1 SGDLS, CDR2 YYNGEE. The CDR3 is CASSPSGVGIYEQYF. DNA for the CDR3: TGTGCCAGCAGCCCGAGCGGGGTCGGCATCTACGAGCAGTACTTC.

Points on this clone: This likely comes from a read error, as the CDR3 has no conserved phenylalanine or tryptophan at its end. The rearrangement links TRBV10-3 to TRBJ1-1; D might be TRBD1 (5 bases). Between the trimmed V and J ends, which lost 10 bases and 6 bases, there was a span of 15 bases. Per germline, CDR1 ENHRY and CDR2 SYGVKD. CDR3 size: 12 residues. The CDR3 coding sequence is TGTGCCACCGGTTCGGGGGACGCTGAAGCTTTCCTT. Its protein is CATGSGDAEAFL.

V usage is TRBV19 and J usage is TRBJ1-1; D not resolved. Germline CDR1 reads LNHDA; CDR2 reads SQIVND (reference sequence). The CDR3 loop spans 13 amino acids. Trimming cost V 3 bases and J 2 bases, with 7 bases left between them. The CDR3 here is CASSILGNTEAFF. The CDR3 DNA is TGTGCCAGTAGTATTCTAGGAAACACTGAAGCTTTCTTT.

The V call is TRBV29-1, the J call TRBJ2-2; 7 nucleotides line up with TRBD2. Germline V CDR1 and CDR2: SQVTM, ANQGSEA. The junction had 11 bases not matched to a gene; V was cut back by 4 bases and J by 0 bases. The CDR3 sequence is 17 residues long. The CDR3 DNA sequence: TGCAGCGTTGGAGGAGGGGAGGGGAGGGCGAACACCGGGGAGCTGTTTTTT. Protein: CSVGGGEGRANTGELFF.